Each of the 13 T cell receptor beta chains below was sequenced from the same sample in a study of tumor and adjacent non-tumor tissue in lung cancer. No cell sorting was done before RNA was extracted from the tissue. The normal lung tissue was taken more than 3 cm from the tumor edge. TCRbeta libraries were built with three rounds of nested PCR, modified from ARM-PCR. TCRdb analysed the multiplex PCR reads with MiXCR anew, one entry per CDR3 protein. The repertoire has tens of thousands of distinct CDR3 sequences, 75% to 85% of them found once; the top ten carry 40% to 55%. The specimen sequenced was distant non-tumor lung tissue. All receptors derive from a man between 60 and 75 years old with non-small cell lung cancer.

Worth noting for this clonotype: The junction and the germline gene differ at one end; a read error may be behind it. The rearrangement joins TRBV5-1 to TRBJ2-5; 8 bases line up with TRBD2. This CDR3 comprises 19 residues. Germline V lookup: CDR1 SGHRS, CDR2 YFSETQ. The CDR3: CSSNLYPSGRGPNQETQYF. For the CDR3, the DNA is TGCTCCAGCAACTTGTACCCCAGCGGGAGAGGCCCGAATCAAGAGACCCAGTACTTC.

This clonotype was observed a handful of times. The V call is TRBV11-1, the J call TRBJ2-2, with 8 bases that match TRBD2. This CDR3 spans 14 amino acids. Germline V gene data show CDR1 as SGHAT and CDR2 as FQDESV (reference sequence). The CDR3 nucleotides read TGTGCTAATAGCTATACTAGCGGCACCGGGGAGCTGTTTTTT. Protein sequence: CANSYTSGTGELFF.

Regarding this clonotype: The junction departs from germline at one end; a sequencing error may be responsible. This chain uses TRBV4-1 with TRBJ1-1; no definite D call. Germline lookup yields CDR1 MGHRA and CDR2 YSYEKL. This CDR3 comprises 13 residues. This CDR3 is CASSQSGNTEAFF. As DNA, the CDR3 is TGCGCCAGTAGCCAGTCCGGAAACACTGAAGCTTTCTTT.

For this clonotype: The conserved final phenylalanine or tryptophan is absent from the CDR3, which likely points to a read error. The rearrangement uses TRBV6-5 and TRBJ1-1, with 7 nucleotides matching TRBD1. This CDR3 spans 16 amino acids. Germline V gene sequence: CDR1 MNHEY, CDR2 SVGAGI. Here the CDR3 DNA reads TGTGCCAGTAGCTACTCGAGAACAGGGGTGAAGACTGAAGCTTTCTCT. This encodes CASSYSRTGVKTEAFS.

Concerning this clonotype itself: A read error may account for a junction end that differs from germline. This sequence joins TRBV10-3 and TRBJ2-6; 16 nucleotides agree with TRBD2. The CDR3 consists of 20 residues. The germline CDR1 and CDR2 sequences are ENHRY and SYGVKD. The CDR3 reads CAISDHGTSGRDSRANVLTF. CDR3 nucleotide sequence: TGTGCCATAAGTGATCATGGGACTAGCGGGAGGGACTCTCGGGCCAACGTCCTGACTTTC.

On this clonotype itself: The conserved closing phenylalanine or tryptophan is absent in this CDR3, likely reflecting a read error. CDR3 DNA: TGTGCCAACAGTGACAGGGATAGGGAGCTGTTTCTT. It specifies CANSDRDRELFL. The rearrangement uses TRBV10-3 and TRBJ2-2; 7 positions agree with TRBD1. The CDR3 totals 12 residues. CDR1 ENHRY and CDR2 SYGVKD come from the germline V gene.

This clonotype was seen a single time. The CDR3 ends on some other residue instead of the conserved phenylalanine or tryptophan, so this is likely a read error. The V and J genes are TRBV29-1 and TRBJ2-1, with D tentatively TRBD2 (5 bases). The germline V gene encodes CDR1 SQVTM and CDR2 ANQGSEA. The CDR3 sequence is 11 residues long. The CDR3 bases are TGCGGCGTTGAAGACACGGGGGAGCAGTTCTAC. Protein: CGVEDTGEQFY.

A remark on this clonotype: Relative to the germline gene, one junction end is altered; a read error may explain this. The chain joins TRBV6-5 to TRBJ2-2, with D possibly matching TRBD2 (5 bases). Germline loops: CDR1 MNHEY, CDR2 SVGAGI. The length of the CDR3 is 16 residues. CDR3 sequence (DNA): TGTGCCAACATCGGCCTGGAGCGGATGAACACCTGGGAGCTGTTTTTT. It specifies CANIGLERMNTWELFF.

The rearrangement joins TRBV6-5 to TRBJ2-5, with D unresolved. From germline, CDR1 is MNHEY and CDR2 SVGAGI. The CDR3 sequence is 11 residues long. For the CDR3, the DNA is TGTATCAACGGAGACACGTTGACCCAGTACTTC. Its protein is CINGDTLTQYF.

In its sample, this clonotype was seen many times. In nucleotides, the CDR3 is TGCGCCAGCAGCTTGTTCGGGAGCACCTCCTACGAGCAGTACTTC. Its protein is CASSLFGSTSYEQYF. The chain uses TRBV5-1 and TRBJ2-7, with D possibly TRBD2 on 6 matching bases. Trimming removed 1 base at V and 0 bases at J, with 11 bases between. CDR3 size: 15 residues. Germline-derived CDR1 and CDR2 are SGHRS and YFSETQ.

Turning to this clonotype: A much larger clonotype is one base distant, so this may be a read error. The V gene is TRBV20-1, the J gene TRBJ2-3; TRBD2 matches 12 bases. Looked up from germline, CDR1 is DFQATT and CDR2 is SNEGSKA (reference sequence). V dropped 1 base and J dropped 2; count of bases not matched to a gene: 4. CDR3 length: 16 amino acids. The CDR3 is CSARVTSGRITDTQYF. In DNA form, the CDR3 reads TGCAGTGCTAGAGTGACTAGCGGGAGAATCACAGATACGCAGTATTTT.

A note on this clonotype: A single base separates this from a much larger clone, so it may be a read error. The V gene is TRBV7-8, the J gene TRBJ1-1; TRBD1 might be the D (5 bases). The CDR3 covers 14 residues. From germline, CDR1 is SGHVS and CDR2 FQNEAQ. CDR3 in amino acids: CAGSLVLGDTEAFF. CDR3 nucleotides: TGTGCCGGCAGCTTAGTCCTAGGGGACACTGAAGCTTTCTTT.

Turning to this clonotype: A read error may be the cause here, since a much bigger clone is one base away. The chain joins TRBV20-1 to TRBJ2-3; tentatively, D is TRBD1 (5 bases). Trimming left V 0 bases short and J 1 base short, with 14 bases between. The CDR3 has 16 amino acids. CDR1 and CDR2 (germline): DFQATT, SNEGSKA (reference sequence). The DNA of the CDR3 is TGCAGTGCTAGAGATTTGTTCAGGGCTCGCACAGATACGCAGTATTTT. Its protein is CSARDLFRARTDTQYF.